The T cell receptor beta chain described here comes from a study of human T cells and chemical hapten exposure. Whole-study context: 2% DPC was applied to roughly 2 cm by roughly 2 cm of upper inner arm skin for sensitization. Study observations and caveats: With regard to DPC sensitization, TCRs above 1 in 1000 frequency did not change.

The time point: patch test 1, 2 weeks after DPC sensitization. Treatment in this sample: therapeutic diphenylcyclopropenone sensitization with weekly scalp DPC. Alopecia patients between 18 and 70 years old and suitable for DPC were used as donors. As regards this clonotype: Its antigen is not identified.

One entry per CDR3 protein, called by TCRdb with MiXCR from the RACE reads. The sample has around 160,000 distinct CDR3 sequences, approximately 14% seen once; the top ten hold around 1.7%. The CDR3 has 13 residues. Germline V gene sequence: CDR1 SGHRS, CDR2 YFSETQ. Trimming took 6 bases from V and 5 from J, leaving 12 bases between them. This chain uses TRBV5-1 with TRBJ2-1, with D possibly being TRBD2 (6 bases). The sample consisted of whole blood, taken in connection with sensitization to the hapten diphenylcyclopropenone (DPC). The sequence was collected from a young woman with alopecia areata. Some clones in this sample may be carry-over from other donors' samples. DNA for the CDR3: TGCGCCAGCAATTCCGGGACTGACAATGAGCAGTTCTTC. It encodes CASNSGTDNEQFF. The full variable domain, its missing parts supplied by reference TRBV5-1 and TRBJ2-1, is KAGVTQTPRYLIKTRGQQVTLSCSPISGHRSVSWYQQTPGQGLQFLFEYFSETQRNKGNFPGRFSGRQFSNSRSEMNVSTLELGDSALYLCASNSGTDNEQFFGPGTRLTVL.